This TCR beta chain was observed in a study of blood T cell repertoires in COVID-19. Overall study context: Samples representing acute and convalescent COVID-19 were sourced from the United States, Italy and Spain. T cells, B-cell-depleted T cells, or PBMCs provided the cDNA or gDNA that served as material.

The Seattle patients joined while their infection was active and were tracked longitudinally afterward. This CDR3 is built from 13 residues. V was pared by 3 bases and J by 4 bases, with 12 bases between. Germline loops: CDR1 GTSNPN, CDR2 SVGIG (reference sequence). In the original processing: Reference gene primer amplification gave estimated nucleated cell counts. Data came from immunoSEQ multiplex PCR; TCRdb stores just in-frame clones and leaves some out. The V and J calls and the clone size are those of that table, but D and trimming were determined from the DNA. The sample records about 130,000 clones, around 85% being singletons.

The chain has TRBV30 and TRBJ1-1; D not resolved. The receptor was derived from a man aged 25 to 45 with COVID-19, enrolled during active disease. Sequenced material: peripheral blood. CDR3 sequence (DNA): TGTGCCTGGAGCCTCCCCCCCCGCACTGAAGCTTTCTTT. Protein sequence: CAWSLPPRTEAFF. The full variable domain, completed using reference TRBV30 and TRBJ1-1, is SQTIHQWPATLVQPVGSPLSLECTVEGTSNPNLYWYRQAAGRGLQLLFYSVGIGQISSEVPQNLSASRPQDRQFILSSKKLLLSDSGFYLCAWSLPPRTEAFFGQGTRLTVV.